A single sample gave rise to the 21 T cell receptor beta chains below, sequenced in a study of cytomegalovirus exposure and HLA in healthy donors. The PCR ran on 60 Vbeta and 13 Jbeta primers. The protocol was immunoSEQ multiplex PCR, while the TCRdb copy is restricted to in-frame clones and leaves out a portion. The sample has some 160,000 clones, around 75% seen once; the top ten hold around 1.9%. Sequencing was performed on PBMCs. The source is a woman aged 40 to 55 in good health and CMV-seronegative.

The genes are TRBV6-5 and TRBJ2-7, with a weak D call TRBD1 (6 bases). Germline V gene lookup returns CDR1 MNHEY and CDR2 SVGAGI. This CDR3 region has 14 residues. V lost 1 base to trimming and J lost 7 bases, with 14 bases between them. CDR3 protein: CASSYYLGQREQYF. The CDR3 DNA sequence: TGTGCCAGCAGTTACTATCTAGGACAGAGAGAGCAGTACTTC.

This chain joins TRBV2 and TRBJ2-7; no clear D gene. CDR1 SNHLY and CDR2 FYNNEI come from the germline V gene. CDR3 length: 11 amino acids. V gave up 6 bases and J gave up 1 base, with 4 bases separating them. The CDR3 sequence is CASSPSYEQYF. The CDR3 DNA is TGTGCCAGCAGCCCTTCCTACGAGCAGTACTTC.

V is TRBV10-1 and J is TRBJ2-1, with TRBD1 matching 7 bases. This CDR3 has 15 amino acids. CDR1 is WNHNN and CDR2 is SYGVQD in the germline V gene (reference sequence). The ends lost 3 bases at V and 0 bases at J; junction bases unmatched: 2. The CDR3 coding sequence is TGCGCCAGCAGTGATGCAGGGGGCTCCTACAATGAGCAGTTCTTC. Protein sequence: CASSDAGGSYNEQFF.

Only one count was recorded for this clone. The chain carries TRBV30 and TRBJ2-7; maybe TRBD2 (5 bases). Germline V gene lookup returns CDR1 GTSNPN and CDR2 SVGIG (reference sequence). Trimming took off 3 bases at V and 5 bases at J, with 17 bases between the two ends. The CDR3 length is 14 residues. The CDR3 sequence: CAWSLAGGRDEQYF. The CDR3 DNA reads TGTGCCTGGAGCCTAGCCGGAGGTAGAGACGAGCAGTACTTC.

V usage is TRBV5-8 and J usage is TRBJ2-3; no firm D call. The germline V and J ends were trimmed by 5 bases and 1 base, with 11 bases remaining between them. Germline V lookup: CDR1 SGHTS, CDR2 YDEGEE. This CDR3 has 14 amino acids. The CDR3 nucleotides are TGTGCCAGCAGGAGGTCGGCTGGCACAGATACGCAGTATTTT. This encodes CASRRSAGTDTQYF. The whole variable domain, filled in from reference TRBV5-8 and TRBJ2-3, reads EAGVTQSPTHLIKTRGQQATLRCSPISGHTSVYWYQQALGLGLQFLLWYDEGEERNRGNFPPRFSGRQFPNYSSELNVNALELEDSALYLCASRRSAGTDTQYFGPGTRLTVL.

The V gene is TRBV12-2, the J gene TRBJ1-2; the table gives TRBD1 as D, unverified against the DNA. TRBV12-2 is noted as a pseudogene. This CDR3 contains 16 residues. CDR3 region: CASRLAQGPNFYGYTF. The CDR3 nucleotides read TGTGCAAGTCGCTTAGCGCAGGGCCCGAACTTCTATGGCTACACCTTC.

The chain has TRBV11-3 and TRBJ2-2; D remains unclear. With 0 bases removed from V and 4 bases from J, the gap between germline ends came to 6 bases. This CDR3 comprises 14 residues. The germline V gene has CDR1 SGHNT and CDR2 YENEEA. The CDR3 bases are TGTGCCAGCAGCTTAGATCGGGTCACCGGGGAGCTGTTTTTT. This gives the protein CASSLDRVTGELFF.

The gene calls are TRBV27 and TRBJ1-3; D remains ambiguous. The germline CDR1 and CDR2 sequences are MNHEY and SMNVEV (reference sequence). The CDR3 is 15 amino acids. With 4 bases removed from V and 0 bases from J, the gap between germline ends came to 10 bases. As DNA, the CDR3 is TGTGCCAGCAGTTCCCGGGAACTCTCTGGAAACACCATATATTTT. Protein sequence: CASSSRELSGNTIYF.

This clone was seen a few times. This chain uses TRBV2 with TRBJ1-1; the D is unclear. The germline CDR1 and CDR2 sequences are SNHLY and FYNNEI. The V gene lost 2 bases and the J gene lost 4 bases, with 8 bases spanning the gap. The CDR3 extends over 13 amino acids. The DNA of the CDR3 is TGTGCCAGCAGTGAAAGCACGGTCACTGAAGCTTTCTTT. Translated, it gives CASSESTVTEAFF. The full variable domain, in which reference TRBV2 and TRBJ1-1 provide the parts outside the CDR3, is EPEVTQTPSHQVTQMGQEVILRCVPISNHLYFYWYRQILGQKVEFLVSFYNNEISEKSEIFDDQFSVERPDGSNFTLKIRSTKLEDSAMYFCASSESTVTEAFFGQGTRLTVV.

This chain uses TRBV30 with TRBJ2-2; the D is unclear. The germline CDR1 and CDR2 sequences are GTSNPN and SVGIG (reference sequence). This CDR3 contains 11 residues. The V end lost 5 bases, the J end lost 6 bases, and 7 bases lay between the germline ends. For the CDR3, the DNA is TGTGCCTGGGTTGTAGCCGGGGAGCTGTTTTTT. Amino acids: CAWVVAGELFF. Full variable domain (remainder filled in from reference TRBV30 and TRBJ2-2): SQTIHQWPATLVQPVGSPLSLECTVEGTSNPNLYWYRQAAGRGLQLLFYSVGIGQISSEVPQNLSASRPQDRQFILSSKKLLLSDSGFYLCAWVVAGELFFGEGSRLTVL.

The genes are TRBV7-6 and TRBJ2-5; maybe TRBD2 (6 bases). CDR3 length: 13 residues. CDR1 and CDR2 from the germline V gene are SGHVS and FNYEAQ. V lost 1 base and J lost 5, with 8 bases in between. The CDR3 loop reads CASSLVGGETQYF. CDR3 coding DNA: TGTGCCAGCAGCTTAGTTGGGGGGGAGACCCAGTACTTC.

This clone was counted between two and nine times. Here the CDR3 reads CASSLTGTYEQYF. For the CDR3, the DNA is TGTGCCAGCAGCTTGACAGGAACCTACGAGCAGTACTTC. This chain links TRBV5-4 with TRBJ2-7, with D possibly matching TRBD1 (5 bases). In germline, CDR1 is SGHNT, CDR2 YYREEE (reference sequence). V gave up 1 base and J gave up 2 bases, with 7 bases separating them. The CDR3 runs 13 residues.

The chain's CDR3 is CVLAGNEQFF. The CDR3 coding sequence is TGTGTCCTGGCGGGGAATGAGCAGTTCTTC. V usage is TRBV30 and J usage is TRBJ2-1; possible D gene TRBD2, 6 bases. Germline CDR1 GTSNPN, CDR2 SVGIG (reference sequence). The CDR3 consists of 10 residues. Complete variable domain (other parts from reference TRBV30 and TRBJ2-1): SQTIHQWPATLVQPVGSPLSLECTVEGTSNPNLYWYRQAAGRGLQLLFYSVGIGQISSEVPQNLSASRPQDRQFILSSKKLLLSDSGFYLCVLAGNEQFFGPGTRLTVL.

The rearrangement joins TRBV6-4 to TRBJ2-3; 9 nucleotides align to TRBD2. V dropped 2 bases and J dropped 5; count of bases not matched to a gene: 8. CDR1 and CDR2 from the germline V gene are MRHNA and SNTAGT. The CDR3 spans 16 residues. The CDR3 is CASSDGTLAGGDTQYF. CDR3 nucleotides: TGTGCCAGCAGTGACGGGACACTAGCGGGTGGAGATACGCAGTATTTT.

The rearrangement joins TRBV18 to TRBJ1-1; tentatively, D is TRBD1 (5 bases). CDR3 size: 15 residues. V dropped 0 bases and J dropped 1 base, with 9 bases sitting between them. CDR1 is KGHSH and CDR2 is LQKENI in the germline V gene. The CDR3 DNA reads as TGTGCCAGCTCACCACCGTGGGGGGAGAACACTGAAGCTTTCTTT. It specifies CASSPPWGENTEAFF.

The chain links TRBV5-1 to TRBJ1-3, with a tentative D call TRBD1 (5 bases). The V end was cut by 4 bases, the J end by 0 bases, with 14 bases between. CDR1 is SGHRS and CDR2 is YFSETQ in the germline V gene. The CDR3 runs to 16 residues. The chain's CDR3 is CASSPYDSLSGNTIYF. CDR3 nucleotide sequence: TGCGCCAGCAGCCCTTACGACAGCCTCTCTGGAAACACCATATATTTT.

The chain recombines TRBV10-3 with TRBJ2-7, with TRBD1 identical over 7 bases. Germline-derived CDR1 and CDR2 are ENHRY and SYGVKD. The CDR3 is 14 residues long. With V trimmed by 7 bases and J by 2 bases, 8 bases remained unmatched. The CDR3 loop reads CAIKGAGVPYEQYF. The CDR3 coding sequence is TGTGCCATCAAGGGGGCCGGGGTACCCTACGAGCAGTACTTC.

The table lists this clone with a count of one. The chain links TRBV10-1 to TRBJ2-1; D is unresolved. The V gene's germline CDR1 is WNHNN and CDR2 SYGVQD (reference sequence). CDR3 length: 13 residues. Trimming cost V 8 bases and J 3 bases, with 11 bases left between them. As DNA, the CDR3 is TGCGCCAGCGGAGACGGCCTCTACAATGAGCAGTTCTTC. Protein sequence: CASGDGLYNEQFF.

The gene calls are TRBV9 and TRBJ1-5, with 11 bases fitting TRBD1. Germline loops: CDR1 SGDLS, CDR2 YYNGEE. V shed 0 bases and J 6 bases; nucleotides not matched to a gene: 2. The CDR3 is 15 residues long. Here the CDR3 reads CASSVGTGGSQPQHF. CDR3 DNA sequence: TGTGCCAGCAGCGTAGGGACAGGGGGCAGTCAGCCCCAGCATTTT.

This clone was picked up a small number of times. V usage is TRBV10-1 and J usage is TRBJ1-1; maybe TRBD1 (6 bases). Germline assignment: CDR1 WNHNN and CDR2 SYGVQD (reference sequence). V lost 4 bases to trimming and J lost 6 bases, with 15 bases between them. The CDR3 runs 14 residues. CDR3 bases: TGCGCCAGCAGTGTGCAGGGGAAGGTAGCTGAAGCTTTCTTT. It translates to CASSVQGKVAEAFF.

This sequence joins TRBV6-1 and TRBJ2-7; the D gene is possibly TRBD1 (5 bases). Deletions cut 11 bases from V and 3 bases from J, with 20 bases between. The CDR3 totals 14 residues. Germline assignment: CDR1 MNHNS and CDR2 SASEGT. Written as DNA, the CDR3 is TGTGCCGTACCCAAATCTAAGGACAACTACGAGCAGTACTTC. It codes for CAVPKSKDNYEQYF.